This T cell receptor beta chain was observed in a study of blood T cell repertoires in COVID-19. Overall study: Spain, Italy and the United States supplied samples that represented acute and convalescent COVID-19.

The method was immunoSEQ multiplex PCR; TCRdb's version includes in-frame clones alone and lacks a portion of them. In the table there are about 190,000 clones, 80% of which are singletons. This CDR3 comprises 15 residues. Germline trimming cut 6 bases from V and 5 bases from J; bases unmatched to any gene: 10. Germline assignment: CDR1 SNHLY and CDR2 FYNNEI. Only one count was recorded for this clone. The V and J genes are TRBV2 and TRBJ2-1, with 7 positions matching TRBD1. The sequence derives from a man aged 60-69 years with acute or convalescent COVID-19. Sequencing input: peripheral blood. CDR3 in DNA: TGTGCCAGCAGGCGTCCAGAGGGGGCTCACAATGAGCAGTTCTTC. This translates into CASRRPEGAHNEQFF.